This TCR beta chain was profiled in a study of shared clonotypes between healthy human individuals. Some clones are missing from TCRdb's copy, which holds only in-frame ones; the method was immunoSEQ multiplex PCR. This table has 95,000 to 120,000 clones, 55% to 80% appearing once. This clone was detected a few times. The specimen was memory CD8+ T cells sorted from blood. Subset: CD45RO+ cells pooled with CCR7-negative TemRA cells. This receptor was obtained from a woman aged 25 to 45 in good health.

This CDR3 reads CASTDLNTEETQYF. The CDR3, as DNA: TGTGCCAGCACGGACCTAAACACTGAAGAGACCCAGTACTTC. J is TRBJ2-5 and V is TRBV25-1; D gene unclear. V was clipped by 7 bases and J by 3 bases, with 15 bases between them. CDR1 is MGHDK and CDR2 is SYGVNS in the germline V gene. This CDR3 is 14 amino acids long.